These T cell receptor beta chains were read from a single sample in a study of beta chain features in type 1 diabetes. Clones were sequenced by immunoSEQ multiplex PCR, and TCRdb holds only the in-frame ones, with some missing. The sample records about half a million clones, approximately 28% being singletons. Source material: naive CD4+ T cells from blood. The receptors stem from a man aged 18 to 35 in good health. CDR3s include the opening cysteine and the closing phenylalanine or tryptophan. Fields, in order: D gene, J gene, clone size, V gene, CDR3 DNA, CDR3 protein. The D gene is left open where the match is weak. Clone size, where shown, is once, few, many, or a class for clones that have expanded.

D: .
J: TRBJ1-4
size: .
V: TRBV5-1
DNA: TGCGCCAGCAGCTTCGGGACCGGGGAAAAACTGTTTTTT
CDR3: CASSFGTGEKLFF

D: TRBD2
J: TRBJ2-5
size: .
V: TRBV7-3
DNA: TGTGCCAGCAGCACGATAGCGGGGCAAGAGACCCAGTACTTC
CDR3: CASSTIAGQETQYF

D: .
J: TRBJ2-7
size: .
V: TRBV30
DNA: TGTGCCTGGAGCGATGGAGGCGCAAACCCCTACGAGCAGTACTTC
CDR3: CAWSDGGANPYEQYF

D: TRBD2
J: TRBJ2-3
size: .
V: TRBV7-3
DNA: TGTGCCAGCAGTAATAGCGGGAGAGGCACAGATACGCAGTATTTT
CDR3: CASSNSGRGTDTQYF

D: .
J: TRBJ2-3
size: few
V: TRBV5-1
DNA: TGCGCCAGCAGCTTAGTAGGGACACTGGCAGATACGCAGTATTTT
CDR3: CASSLVGTLADTQYF

D: .
J: TRBJ2-2
size: .
V: TRBV30
DNA: TGTGCCTGGAGTGGACTCGTGGATTCCGGGGAGCTGTTTTTT
CDR3: CAWSGLVDSGELFF

D: .
J: TRBJ2-3
size: few
V: TRBV6-1
DNA: TGTGCCACCACAGTAGCGGGCACAGATACGCAGTATTTT
CDR3: CATTVAGTDTQYF

D: TRBD2
J: TRBJ2-7
size: .
V: TRBV30
DNA: TGTGCCTGGAGCATAAAGCGGGGTTTGGAGCAGTACTTC
CDR3: CAWSIKRGLEQYF

D: TRBD1
J: TRBJ2-5
size: .
V: TRBV27
DNA: TGTGCCAGCAGCCGGGACAGGCAGTACCAAGAGACCCAGTACTTC
CDR3: CASSRDRQYQETQYF

D: .
J: TRBJ2-6
size: .
V: TRBV28
DNA: TGTGCCAGCAAGTCCTCTGGGGCCAACGTCCTGACTTTC
CDR3: CASKSSGANVLTF

D: .
J: TRBJ2-5
size: few
V: TRBV7-9
DNA: TGTGCCAGCAGCTTCTCGCTAGAGACCCAGTACTTC
CDR3: CASSFSLETQYF

D: .
J: TRBJ2-1
size: few
V: TRBV30
DNA: TGTGCCTGGGGGGGAGGAGCGGAGCAGTTCTTC
CDR3: CAWGGGAEQFF

D: .
J: TRBJ2-1
size: .
V: TRBV15
DNA: TGTGCCACCAGCAGAGATAAGGCAGGGCGAAATGAGCAGTTCTTC
CDR3: CATSRDKAGRNEQFF

D: .
J: TRBJ2-5
size: .
V: TRBV2
DNA: TGTGCCAGCAGTGAAGCGCCGGAAAGCCAGACCCAGTACTTC
CDR3: CASSEAPESQTQYF

D: .
J: TRBJ2-3
size: few
V: TRBV4-2
DNA: TGTGCCAGCAGCCAGCGCGGGCAGGGGACAGATACGCAGTATTTT
CDR3: CASSQRGQGTDTQYF

D: .
J: TRBJ2-5
size: .
V: TRBV5-1
DNA: TGCGCCAGCAGCTTCGACTCCGTCGGTGGCCAGTACTTC
CDR3: CASSFDSVGGQYF

D: .
J: TRBJ1-1
size: few
V: TRBV30
DNA: TGTGCCTGGAGTTCCAGGAACACTGAAGCTTTCTTT
CDR3: CAWSSRNTEAFF

D: .
J: TRBJ2-5
size: few
V: TRBV5-1
DNA: TGCGCCAGCAGCTTGCCAGGGGAAGAGACCCAGTACTTC
CDR3: CASSLPGEETQYF

D: TRBD1
J: TRBJ1-4
size: few
V: TRBV29-1
DNA: TGCAGCGTTGAAGCCCCGGGACAGGGAGGTGAAAAACTGTTTTTT
CDR3: CSVEAPGQGGEKLFF

D: TRBD1
J: TRBJ1-1
size: few
V: TRBV7-6
DNA: TGTGCCAGCAGCTCAAAGACAGGGGGCACTGAAGCTTTCTTT
CDR3: CASSSKTGGTEAFF

D: TRBD1
J: TRBJ2-5
size: .
V: TRBV6-1
DNA: TGTGCCAGCAGCCTCCGGGACAGGGGTTTGGAGACCCAGTACTTC
CDR3: CASSLRDRGLETQYF

D: .
J: TRBJ2-6
size: few
V: TRBV30
DNA: TGTGCCTGGAGTTCGGGGGCCAACGTCCTGACTTTC
CDR3: CAWSSGANVLTF

D: TRBD1
J: TRBJ1-3
size: few
V: TRBV29-1
DNA: TGCAGCGCGGACAGGGATGGTGGAAACACCATATATTTT
CDR3: CSADRDGGNTIYF

D: .
J: TRBJ2-5
size: once
V: TRBV18
DNA: TGTGCCAGCTCACCACTTCAGGACCAAGAGACCCAGTACTTC
CDR3: CASSPLQDQETQYF

D: .
J: TRBJ2-2
size: .
V: TRBV5-1
DNA: TGCGCCAGCAGCTTGGAGGTCACCGGGGAGCTGTTTTTT
CDR3: CASSLEVTGELFF

D: TRBD1
J: TRBJ1-5
size: few
V: TRBV6-6
DNA: TGTGCCATCGGACAGGGTCGTCAGCCCCAGCATTTT
CDR3: CAIGQGRQPQHF

D: TRBD2
J: TRBJ2-7
size: .
V: TRBV28
DNA: TGTGCCAGCAGGCCGGGACTAGCGGGAGTAGGCGAGCAGTACTTC
CDR3: CASRPGLAGVGEQYF

D: TRBD1
J: TRBJ1-1
size: few
V: TRBV5-6
DNA: TGTGCCAGCAGCACGGGACAGCCTAACACTGAAGCTTTCTTT
CDR3: CASSTGQPNTEAFF

D: .
J: TRBJ2-7
size: .
V: TRBV7-9
DNA: TGTGCCAGCAGCGGTCGGACAGAGCAGTACTTC
CDR3: CASSGRTEQYF

D: .
J: TRBJ2-7
size: .
V: TRBV9
DNA: TGTGCCAGCAGCGTAGGAACACGGGGAGGCTACGAGCAGTACTTC
CDR3: CASSVGTRGGYEQYF

D: .
J: TRBJ1-1
size: few
V: TRBV30
DNA: TGTGCCTGGAGTGGGACGGAGACTGAAGCTTTCTTT
CDR3: CAWSGTETEAFF

D: .
J: TRBJ1-5
size: few
V: TRBV13
DNA: TGTGCCAGCAGCTTATTCCGTCAGCCCCAGCATTTT
CDR3: CASSLFRQPQHF

D: .
J: TRBJ2-7
size: few
V: TRBV29-1
DNA: TGCAGCGTTGCAGGGTCCCCCTACGAGCAGTACTTC
CDR3: CSVAGSPYEQYF

D: .
J: TRBJ1-4
size: .
V: TRBV7-2
DNA: TGTGCCAGCAGCCCGGCATGGAATGAAAAACTGTTTTTT
CDR3: CASSPAWNEKLFF

D: .
J: TRBJ2-3
size: .
V: TRBV14
DNA: TGTGCCAGCAGCGCAACAGAGGGCCGCACAGATACGCAGTATTTT
CDR3: CASSATEGRTDTQYF

D: .
J: TRBJ2-5
size: few
V: TRBV30
DNA: TGTGCCTGGAGTGTACCCCGGACACACCAAGAGACCCAGTACTTC
CDR3: CAWSVPRTHQETQYF

D: TRBD1
J: TRBJ1-1
size: .
V: TRBV30
DNA: TGTGCCTCCCCAAGCCCCAAACAGGGGGGTCTGGGAAACACTGAAGCTTTCTTT
CDR3: CASPSPKQGGLGNTEAFF

D: .
J: TRBJ2-7
size: .
V: TRBV7-2
DNA: TGTGCCAGCAGCCCAAACCTTTACGAGCAGTACTTC
CDR3: CASSPNLYEQYF

D: .
J: TRBJ2-3
size: .
V: TRBV30
DNA: TGTGCCTGGAGTGTACCCCTGGGCACAGATACGCAGTATTTT
CDR3: CAWSVPLGTDTQYF

D: TRBD1
J: TRBJ1-1
size: .
V: TRBV6-1
DNA: TGTGCCAGCAGTACAACAGGGGGCACTGAAGCTTTCTTT
CDR3: CASSTTGGTEAFF

D: .
J: TRBJ2-3
size: few
V: TRBV4-3
DNA: TGCGCCAGCAGCCCGCAGAGGGAGTTCGGTACGCAGTATTTT
CDR3: CASSPQREFGTQYF

D: TRBD2
J: TRBJ2-3
size: .
V: TRBV7-8
DNA: TGTGCCAGCAGCTTAGGTTCAGCGGGGACAGATACGCAGTATTTT
CDR3: CASSLGSAGTDTQYF

D: .
J: TRBJ1-2
size: few
V: TRBV14
DNA: TGTGCCAGCAGCCAAGAATTGGGCAGGGTTATTGGCTACACCTTC
CDR3: CASSQELGRVIGYTF

D: TRBD1
J: TRBJ2-7
size: .
V: TRBV27
DNA: TGTGCCAGCAGTTCAAACAGGGGGCTCTCCTACGAGCAGTACTTC
CDR3: CASSSNRGLSYEQYF

D: .
J: TRBJ2-5
size: few
V: TRBV4-1
DNA: TGCGCCAGCAGCCTGAGACTAGGCGGGGAGACCCAGTACTTC
CDR3: CASSLRLGGETQYF

D: .
J: TRBJ2-1
size: .
V: TRBV2
DNA: TGTGCCAGCAGTGAGAGCGGAACCGGCTTGTACAATGAGCAGTTCTTC
CDR3: CASSESGTGLYNEQFF

D: .
J: TRBJ2-3
size: .
V: TRBV30
DNA: TGTGCCTGGAGTCCCCTCCCAGATACGCAGTATTTT
CDR3: CAWSPLPDTQYF

D: TRBD2
J: TRBJ2-3
size: few
V: TRBV7-3
DNA: TGTGCCAGCAGCACCGGGACTAGCGGGAGTAGGGCAGATACGCAGTATTTT
CDR3: CASSTGTSGSRADTQYF

D: .
J: TRBJ2-6
size: .
V: TRBV30
DNA: TGTGCCTGGAGTGAGGCACCCCACTCTGGGGCCAACGTCCTGACTTTC
CDR3: CAWSEAPHSGANVLTF

D: .
J: TRBJ2-1
size: .
V: TRBV5-1
DNA: TGCGCCAGCAGCTTGGTAGGTGGTGGTGAGCAGTTCTTC
CDR3: CASSLVGGGEQFF